This T cell receptor beta chain was sequenced during a study of blood T cell repertoires in COVID-19. Study at large: Acute-phase and convalescent COVID-19 samples originated in the United States, Italy and Spain. In each case, the material was cDNA or gDNA derived from T cells, B-cell-depleted T cells, or PBMCs.

This clone has only one observation. The CDR3 is made up of 19 amino acids. Germline V lookup: CDR1 MGHRA, CDR2 YSYEKL. With V trimmed by 0 bases and J by 6 bases, 14 bases remained unmatched. Authors' processing steps: Reference gene primer amplification gave nucleated cell count estimates. The table came from immunoSEQ multiplex PCR; TCRdb's copy has only in-frame clones and leaves some out. V, J and clone size are those of that table, while D and trimming were read from the DNA. The sample yields approximately 210,000 clones, roughly 80% seen once. Sequencing was carried out using peripheral blood. The chain links TRBV4-1 to TRBJ2-7; 13 positions agree with TRBD2. The source is a human donor in a cohort sampled during active COVID-19. The CDR3 DNA is TGCGCCAGCAGCCAAGATAGGTATCCAGGACTAGCGGGGGTTCCCGAGCAGTACGTC. Encoded protein: CASSQDRYPGLAGVPEQYV.